This T cell receptor beta chain was profiled in a study of T cell responses to AZD1222 COVID-19 vaccine. Using immunoSEQ multiplex PCR, the repertoire was profiled, and TCRdb retains in-frame clones only, with some absent. The data contain around 190,000 clones, around 88% of them seen just once; the ten biggest clones take up approximately 0.5%. V lost 2 bases, J lost 2 bases, and 7 bases stayed unmatched. The CDR3 has 17 amino acids. Germline V lookup: CDR1 SGHDT, CDR2 YYEEEE. The study's findings and limits: Reportedly, nearly half of unique spike TCRs recognized epitopes outside B.1.351/B.1.1.7 mutations.

Concerning this clone itself: The antigen remains undetermined.

The receptor was isolated from an adult in good health. Sequencing was performed on peripheral blood, taken on day 0 of AZD1222 vaccination. The chain carries TRBV5-6 and TRBJ2-3; 11 nucleotides align to TRBD2. The CDR3 sequence is CASSFLAGGSPTDTQYF. CDR3 nucleotides: TGTGCCAGCAGCTTCCTAGCGGGGGGCTCTCCCACAGATACGCAGTATTTT.